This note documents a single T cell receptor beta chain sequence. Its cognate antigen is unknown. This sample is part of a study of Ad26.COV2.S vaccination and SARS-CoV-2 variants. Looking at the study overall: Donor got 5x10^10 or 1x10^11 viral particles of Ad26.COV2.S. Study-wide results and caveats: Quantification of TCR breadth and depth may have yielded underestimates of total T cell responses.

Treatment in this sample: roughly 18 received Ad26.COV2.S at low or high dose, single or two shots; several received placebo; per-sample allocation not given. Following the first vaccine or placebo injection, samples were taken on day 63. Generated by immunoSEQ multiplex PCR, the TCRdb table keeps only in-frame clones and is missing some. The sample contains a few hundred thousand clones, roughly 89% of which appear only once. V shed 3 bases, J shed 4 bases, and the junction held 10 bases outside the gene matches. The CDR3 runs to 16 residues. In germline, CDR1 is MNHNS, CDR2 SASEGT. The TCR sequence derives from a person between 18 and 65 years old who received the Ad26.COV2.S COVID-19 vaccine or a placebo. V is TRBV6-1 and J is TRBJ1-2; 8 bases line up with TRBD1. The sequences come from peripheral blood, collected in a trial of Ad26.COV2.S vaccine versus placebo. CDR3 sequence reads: CASSEDRASLGYGYTF. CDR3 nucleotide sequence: TGTGCCAGCAGTGAGGACAGGGCGAGTTTGGGCTATGGCTACACCTTC.